This entry features one TCR beta chain sequence. Antigen: not known. These data are taken from a study of shared clonotypes between healthy human individuals. A CD45RA-negative memory subset and a CD45RA+ naive subset were separated from the CD4+ cells. The authors distributed each subset's genomic DNA evenly over several immunoSEQ plates. The method was immunoSEQ multiplex PCR; TCRdb's version includes in-frame clones alone and lacks a portion of them. The data contain about 2 million clones, 85% to 95% of them singletons. Germline-derived CDR1 and CDR2 are SGDLS and YYNGEE. V was shortened by 0 bases and J by 4 bases, with 13 bases between the two germline ends. The CDR3 spans 15 residues. Broader study findings: Rarefaction analysis demonstrated incomplete sorted-subset sequencing notwithstanding large depth. Naive subsets typically showed greater estimated richness than memory subsets.

The sequence derives from a man aged 18-30 years in good health. Sequencing was performed on naive CD4+ T cells sorted from blood. Subset in this sample: CD45RA+ positively selected. This chain joins TRBV9 and TRBJ2-5; no reliable D call. The CDR3 is CASSVGSINGETQYF. CDR3 in DNA: TGTGCCAGCAGCGTAGGGTCTATTAACGGAGAGACCCAGTACTTC.